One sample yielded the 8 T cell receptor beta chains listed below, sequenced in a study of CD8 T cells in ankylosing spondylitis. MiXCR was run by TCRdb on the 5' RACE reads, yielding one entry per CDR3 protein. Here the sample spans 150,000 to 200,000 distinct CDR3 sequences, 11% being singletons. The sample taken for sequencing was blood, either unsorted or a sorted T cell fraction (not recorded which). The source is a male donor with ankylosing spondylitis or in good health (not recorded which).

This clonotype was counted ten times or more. The DNA of the CDR3 is TGTGCCAGCAGTACTCGCCTCTCCTACGAGCAGTACTTC. It codes for CASSTRLSYEQYF. J is TRBJ2-7 and V is TRBV2, with unresolved D. Trimming took off 5 bases at V and 0 bases at J, with 8 bases between the two ends. Germline CDR1 SNHLY, CDR2 FYNNEI. CDR3 length: 13 residues. Supplemented by reference TRBV2 and TRBJ2-7, the full variable domain reads EPEVTQTPSHQVTQMGQEVILRCVPISNHLYFYWYRQILGQKVEFLVSFYNNEISEKSEIFDDQFSVERPDGSNFTLKIRSTKLEDSAMYFCASSTRLSYEQYFGPGTRLTVT.

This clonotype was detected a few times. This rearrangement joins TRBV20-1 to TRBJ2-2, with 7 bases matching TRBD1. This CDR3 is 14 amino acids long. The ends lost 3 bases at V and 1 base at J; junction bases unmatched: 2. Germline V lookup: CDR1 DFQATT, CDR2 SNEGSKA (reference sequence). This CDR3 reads CSASHRGNTGELFF. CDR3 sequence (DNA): TGCAGTGCTAGCCACAGGGGGAACACCGGGGAGCTGTTTTTT.

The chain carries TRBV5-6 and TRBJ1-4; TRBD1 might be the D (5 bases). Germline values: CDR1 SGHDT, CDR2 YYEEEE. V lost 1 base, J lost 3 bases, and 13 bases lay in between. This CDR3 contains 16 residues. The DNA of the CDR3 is TGTGCCAGCAGCTTGAGAGGGCTGGGGGCTAATGAAAAACTGTTTTTT. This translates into CASSLRGLGANEKLFF.

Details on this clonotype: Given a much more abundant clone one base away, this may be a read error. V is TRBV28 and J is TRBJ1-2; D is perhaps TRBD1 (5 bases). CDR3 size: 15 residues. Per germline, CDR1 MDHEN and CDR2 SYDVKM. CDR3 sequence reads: CAGRPDSTRNYGYTF. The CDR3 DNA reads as TGTGCCGGCAGACCAGACAGTACCCGAAACTATGGCTACACCTTC.

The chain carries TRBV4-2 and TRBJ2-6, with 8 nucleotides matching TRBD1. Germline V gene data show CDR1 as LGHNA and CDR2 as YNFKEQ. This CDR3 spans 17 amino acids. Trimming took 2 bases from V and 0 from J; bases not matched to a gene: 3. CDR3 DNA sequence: TGTGCCAGCAGCCAAAGACAGGGGAGCTCTGGGGCCAACGTCCTGACTTTC. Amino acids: CASSQRQGSSGANVLTF.

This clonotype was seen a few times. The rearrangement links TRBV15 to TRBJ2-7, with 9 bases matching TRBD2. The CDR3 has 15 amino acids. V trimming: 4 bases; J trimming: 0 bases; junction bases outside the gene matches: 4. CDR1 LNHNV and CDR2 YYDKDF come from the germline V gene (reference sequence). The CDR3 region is CATSIDSGSSYEQYF. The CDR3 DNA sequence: TGTGCCACCAGCATAGATAGCGGGAGCTCCTACGAGCAGTACTTC.

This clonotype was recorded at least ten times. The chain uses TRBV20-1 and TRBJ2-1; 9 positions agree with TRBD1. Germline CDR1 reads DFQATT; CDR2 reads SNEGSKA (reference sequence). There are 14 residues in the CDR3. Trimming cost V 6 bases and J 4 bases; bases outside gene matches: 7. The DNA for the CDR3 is TGCAGTGCAGTCCCCGGGACAGGGTACAATGAGCAGTTCTTC. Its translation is CSAVPGTGYNEQFF.

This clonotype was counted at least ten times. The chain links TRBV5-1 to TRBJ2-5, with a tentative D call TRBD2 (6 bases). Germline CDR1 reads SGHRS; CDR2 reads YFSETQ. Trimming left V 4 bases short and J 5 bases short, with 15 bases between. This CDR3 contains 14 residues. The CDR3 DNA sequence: TGCGCCAGCAGCGGCGGGACCTACGGGGAGACCCAGTACTTC. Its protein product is CASSGGTYGETQYF.